These 30 T cell receptor beta chains were all obtained from the same sample, sequenced in a study of T cell responses to AZD1222 COVID-19 vaccine. Using immunoSEQ multiplex PCR, the repertoire was profiled, and TCRdb retains in-frame clones only, with some absent. The sample has about 200,000 clones, roughly nine tenths seen once; the top ten hold 3% to 3.5%. The input for sequencing was peripheral blood, taken 28 days after the second AZD1222 dose. Every receptor here comes from an adult who received the AZD1222 COVID-19 vaccine.

The chain combines TRBV7-9 with TRBJ2-1; D might be TRBD2 (7 bases). The CDR3 extends over 15 amino acids. The V gene lost 1 base and the J gene lost 6 bases, with 13 bases spanning the gap. Germline V lookup: CDR1 SEHNR, CDR2 FQNEAQ (reference sequence). CDR3 sequence (DNA): TGTGCCAGCAGCTTAGTCGGGGGGCCGAGCAATGAGCAGTTCTTC. Translating it yields CASSLVGGPSNEQFF. The full variable domain, with the rest looked up from reference TRBV7-9 and TRBJ2-1, is DTGVSQNPRHKITKRGQNVTFRCDPISEHNRLYWYRQTLGQGPEFLTYFQNEAQLEKSRLLSDRFSAERPKGSFSTLEIQRTEQGDSAMYLCASSLVGGPSNEQFFGPGTRLTVL.

Here the CDR3 reads CAWGGQMNTEAFF. CDR3 nucleotides: TGTGCCTGGGGAGGACAGATGAACACTGAAGCTTTCTTT. J is TRBJ1-1 and V is TRBV30; D might be TRBD1 (6 bases). There are 13 residues in the CDR3. Germline V gene lookup returns CDR1 GTSNPN and CDR2 SVGIG (reference sequence). V shed 5 bases and J shed 0 bases, with 10 bases lying between them.

The CDR3 DNA is TGTGCCAGCAGATCCCTGGGGGCTACTAATGAAAAACTGTTTTTT. Protein: CASRSLGATNEKLFF. The chain has TRBV27 and TRBJ1-4; TRBD1 might be the D (6 bases). CDR1 and CDR2 (germline): MNHEY, SMNVEV (reference sequence). The CDR3 has 15 residues. Trimming stripped 6 bases from V and 2 bases from J, with 13 bases between.

With respect to this clone: This CDR3 is also generated by other DNA sequences in the sample. The chain carries TRBV27 and TRBJ2-1; D not certain. This CDR3 is built from 13 residues. V was cut by 2 bases and J by 5 bases, with 7 bases left in between. CDR1 MNHEY and CDR2 SMNVEV come from the germline V gene (reference sequence). CDR3 in DNA: TGTGCCAGCAGTTTAAGACCAAACAATGAGCAGTTCTTC. The encoded protein is CASSLRPNNEQFF.

This clone was counted between two and nine times. The chain employs TRBV19 and TRBJ1-3; no firm D call. Germline assignment: CDR1 LNHDA and CDR2 SQIVND (reference sequence). The CDR3 totals 15 residues. Deletions cut 3 bases from V and 0 bases from J, with 9 bases between. The CDR3 spells CASSIQLVSGNTIYF. CDR3 nucleotide sequence: TGTGCCAGTAGTATCCAGTTAGTCTCTGGAAACACCATATATTTT.

The chain has TRBV28 and TRBJ2-7, with D perhaps matching TRBD2 (5 bases). V lost 1 base to trimming and J lost 6 bases, with 13 bases between them. CDR1 and CDR2 (germline): MDHEN, SYDVKM. The CDR3 contains 14 residues. The CDR3 sequence: CASSLFRTRGEQYF. DNA for the CDR3: TGTGCCAGCAGTTTATTCAGGACTCGTGGCGAGCAGTACTTC.

This clone was observed a single time. The chain uses TRBV28 and TRBJ2-2, with D possibly matching TRBD1 (5 bases). V was trimmed by 1 base and J by 1 base, leaving 10 bases between them. The CDR3 runs to 16 residues. The germline V gene encodes CDR1 MDHEN and CDR2 SYDVKM. The CDR3 is CASSLLGQLNTGELFF. CDR3 nucleotides: TGTGCCAGCAGTTTATTGGGGCAGCTGAACACCGGGGAGCTGTTTTTT.

The DNA of the CDR3 is TGTGCCACCAGTGACGGAGGACTAGCGAGTCAAGAGACCCAGTACTTC. This translates into CATSDGGLASQETQYF. This chain links TRBV24-1 with TRBJ2-5, with 9 nucleotides matching TRBD2. The CDR3 has 16 amino acids. Germline CDR1 reads KGHDR; CDR2 reads SFDVKD. Trimming cost V 4 bases and J 2 bases; bases outside gene matches: 7.

The genes are TRBV10-3 and TRBJ1-2; TRBD1 aligns across 7 bases. Losses at the gene ends were 6 bases for V and 7 bases for J; bases not matched to a gene: 5. This CDR3 is 12 amino acids long. Looked up from germline, CDR1 is ENHRY and CDR2 is SYGVKD. CDR3 in DNA: TGTGCCATCAGCACAGGGGAATTTGGCTACACCTTC. Translating gives CAISTGEFGYTF.

The chain employs TRBV10-1 and TRBJ2-3; 9 bases agree with TRBD2. Losses at the gene ends were 2 bases for V and 3 bases for J; bases not matched to a gene: 0. The germline CDR1 and CDR2 sequences are WNHNN and SYGVQD (reference sequence). The CDR3 covers 14 residues. DNA of the CDR3: TGCGCCAGCAGTGAGGCGGGAGGGACAGATACGCAGTATTTT. Encoded protein: CASSEAGGTDTQYF.

DNA for the CDR3: TGCGCCAGCAGCTTGGCTTTGGGACAATTTAACTATGGCTACACCTTC. It yields the protein CASSLALGQFNYGYTF. This chain links TRBV5-1 with TRBJ1-2, with D possibly matching TRBD1 (6 bases). The V end was cut by 0 bases, the J end by 1 base, with 13 bases between. Germline assignment: CDR1 SGHRS and CDR2 YFSETQ. The CDR3 has 16 residues.

The J gene is TRBJ2-2, the V gene TRBV5-4; D gene unclear. The CDR3 has 13 residues. Trimming cost V 0 bases and J 5 bases, with 5 bases left between them. Germline loops: CDR1 SGHNT, CDR2 YYREEE (reference sequence). CDR3 bases: TGTGCCAGCAGCTTGGAAGTTACCGGGGAGCTGTTTTTT. Amino acid sequence: CASSLEVTGELFF.

This chain uses TRBV24-1 with TRBJ2-3, with D perhaps TRBD1 (5 bases). This CDR3 spans 15 amino acids. The germline V gene has CDR1 KGHDR and CDR2 SFDVKD. V shed 3 bases and J shed 1 base, with 10 bases lying between them. CDR3 DNA: TGTGCCACCAGTGATCGGCAGGGTGGCACAGATACGCAGTATTTT. The encoded protein is CATSDRQGGTDTQYF.

This chain links TRBV10-3 with TRBJ1-1; tentatively, D is TRBD1 (5 bases). The germline gives CDR1 ENHRY, CDR2 SYGVKD. The CDR3 is made up of 15 amino acids. With 6 bases removed from V and 2 bases from J, the gap between germline ends came to 16 bases. For the CDR3, the DNA is TGTGCCATCAGGGGGGTAGGGCGACGAAACACTGAAGCTTTCTTT. Translating it yields CAIRGVGRRNTEAFF.

The chain is built from TRBV6-1 and TRBJ2-3; 9 positions agree with TRBD2. Germline lookup yields CDR1 MNHNS and CDR2 SASEGT. This CDR3 comprises 16 residues. After removal of 1 base from V and 1 base from J, the junction contained 3 bases not matched to a gene. CDR3 sequence: CASSEDGGRGTDTQYF. In DNA form, the CDR3 reads TGTGCCAGCAGTGAAGACGGCGGGAGGGGCACAGATACGCAGTATTTT.

This clone was seen only once. The rearrangement joins TRBV5-1 to TRBJ2-2; D is undetermined. V dropped 0 bases and J dropped 0 bases, with 6 bases sitting between them. Germline values: CDR1 SGHRS, CDR2 YFSETQ. The CDR3 is 15 amino acids. DNA of the CDR3: TGCGCCAGCAGCTTGGAACCCGCGAACACCGGGGAGCTGTTTTTT. It is translated as CASSLEPANTGELFF.

Note on this clone: A read error may produce the germline difference seen at one junction end. This rearrangement joins TRBV7-9 to TRBJ2-5, with D possibly TRBD2 on 6 matching bases. The CDR3 is 15 amino acids. The germline V gene encodes CDR1 SEHNR and CDR2 FQNEAQ (reference sequence). The CDR3 is CASSQDRLGGEAQYF. DNA of the CDR3: TGTGCCAGCAGCCAGGACCGACTGGGAGGAGAGGCCCAGTACTTC.

V usage is TRBV7-8 and J usage is TRBJ2-2; 9 bases align to TRBD2. Germline CDR1 is SGHVS and CDR2 is FQNEAQ. The CDR3 totals 12 residues. The V segment lost 7 bases and the J segment 8 bases; nucleotides outside the gene matches: 2. The CDR3 bases are TGTGCCAGCACCAGCGGGAGGGGGGAGCTGTTTTTT. It translates to CASTSGRGELFF.

The rearrangement uses TRBV6-5 and TRBJ1-2; 7 nucleotides match TRBD1. Germline CDR1 MNHEY, CDR2 SVGAGI. The CDR3 extends over 15 amino acids. Trimming cost V 0 bases and J 2 bases; bases outside gene matches: 3. CDR3 coding DNA: TGTGCCAGCAGTTACTCCGGGACAGTGAACTATGGCTACACCTTC. Its translation is CASSYSGTVNYGYTF.

The J gene is TRBJ1-5, the V gene TRBV18; 7 nucleotides match TRBD1. The V and J ends lost 4 bases and 0 bases, in that order; junction bases with no gene match: 3. This CDR3 has 15 residues. CDR1 is KGHSH, CDR2 LQKENI, per germline. The CDR3 region is CASSQQGNSNQPQHF. The CDR3 DNA sequence: TGTGCCAGCTCACAACAGGGGAATAGCAATCAGCCCCAGCATTTT.

This CDR3 reads CAITDRGDTEAFF. The CDR3 DNA reads TGTGCCATCACCGATCGGGGGGACACTGAAGCTTTCTTT. The chain combines TRBV10-3 with TRBJ1-1; D is perhaps TRBD1 (5 bases). In germline, CDR1 is ENHRY, CDR2 SYGVKD. This CDR3 spans 13 amino acids. Trimming removed 7 bases at V and 3 bases at J, with 12 bases between.

For the CDR3, the DNA is TGTGCCAGCAGCCAAAGGAGGGACCCGTACAATGAGCAGTTCTTC. It is translated as CASSQRRDPYNEQFF. J is TRBJ2-1 and V is TRBV7-3; a possible D gene is TRBD2 (6 bases). CDR3 size: 15 residues. Germline values: CDR1 SGHTA, CDR2 FQGTGA. Trimming cost V 5 bases and J 4 bases, with 15 bases left between them.

The chain carries TRBV5-1 and TRBJ2-7; TRBD1 aligns across 8 bases. The ends lost 4 bases at V and 3 bases at J; junction bases unmatched: 12. The germline V gene encodes CDR1 SGHRS and CDR2 YFSETQ. CDR3 length equals 16 residues. The CDR3 protein is CASSLGSRTGNYEQYF. CDR3 DNA: TGCGCCAGCAGCCTGGGCTCCCGGACAGGGAACTACGAGCAGTACTTC.

This sequence joins TRBV25-1 and TRBJ2-2; D unresolved. Per the germline V gene, CDR1 is MGHDK and CDR2 is SYGVNS. Trimming stripped 3 bases from V and 3 bases from J, with 8 bases between. This CDR3 is built from 14 residues. This chain's CDR3 is CASSEGAYTGELFF. The CDR3 DNA sequence: TGTGCCAGCAGTGAGGGCGCTTACACCGGGGAGCTGTTTTTT.

The V call is TRBV7-3, the J call TRBJ1-2; D not certain. From germline, CDR1 is SGHTA and CDR2 FQGTGA. This CDR3 spans 14 amino acids. Between the trimmed V and J ends, which lost 2 bases and 6 bases, there was a span of 13 bases. CDR3 in DNA: TGTGCCAGCAGCTTAGGTTCGTGGGAGGATGGCTACACCTTC. Translating it yields CASSLGSWEDGYTF.

The gene calls are TRBV14 and TRBJ1-1, with no clear D. Germline lookup yields CDR1 SGHDN and CDR2 FVKESK. This CDR3 is built from 15 residues. Trimming took 0 bases from V and 4 from J, leaving 12 bases between them. The CDR3 loop is CASSQDGRGSTEAFF. The DNA of the CDR3 is TGTGCCAGCAGCCAAGACGGTCGGGGTTCCACTGAAGCTTTCTTT.

V gene TRBV20-1 combines with J gene TRBJ1-1; D might be TRBD1 (5 bases). Germline V gives CDR1 DFQATT, CDR2 SNEGSKA (reference sequence). The V end lost 2 bases, the J end lost 6 bases, and 7 bases lay between the germline ends. CDR3 length: 11 amino acids. CDR3 nucleotide sequence: TGCAGTGCTAGAAGGGGCTCTGAAGCTTTCTTT. Translated: CSARRGSEAFF.

The rearrangement joins TRBV3-1 (or the pseudogene TRBV3-2) to TRBJ2-7; 7 bases are a match to TRBD2. The CDR3 is 14 amino acids. Germline trimming cut 3 bases from V and 0 bases from J; bases unmatched to any gene: 2. Germline V lookup: CDR1 LGHDT, CDR2 YNNKEL (reference sequence). The CDR3 sequence: CASSHGTNSYEQYF. In DNA, the CDR3 is TGTGCCAGCAGCCATGGGACTAACTCCTACGAGCAGTACTTC.

The chain employs TRBV5-4 and TRBJ1-6, with D maybe TRBD1 (5 bases). From germline, CDR1 is SGHNT and CDR2 YYREEE (reference sequence). This CDR3 region has 14 residues. Trimming cost V 6 bases and J 6 bases, with 13 bases left between them. CDR3 coding DNA: TGTGCCAGCACGTTTGCAGGGAGTAATTCACCCCTCCACTTT. Protein product: CASTFAGSNSPLHF.

In the case of this clone: The same CDR3 also results from other DNA sequences found in this sample. The chain has TRBV9 and TRBJ2-2; no reliable D call. Germline V gene sequence: CDR1 SGDLS, CDR2 YYNGEE. V lost 7 bases and J 5 bases, leaving 9 bases between the germline ends. The CDR3 runs 12 residues. CDR3 bases: TGTGCCAGCTCGGTCGGGACCGGGGAGCTGTTTTTT. Protein: CASSVGTGELFF. Filled out from reference TRBV9 and TRBJ2-2, the complete variable domain reads DSGVTQTPKHLITATGQRVTLRCSPRSGDLSVYWYQQSLDQGLQFLIQYYNGEERAKGNILERFSAQQFPDLHSELNLSSLELGDSALYFCASSVGTGELFFGEGSRLTVL.